This TCR beta chain is from a study of cytomegalovirus exposure and HLA in healthy donors. On the study more broadly: Samples from HLA-typed donors yielded approximately 80 million unique TCRs in an early data release. General study findings and limits: For cytomegalovirus status, the classifier reportedly gave diagnoses with high specificity and sensitivity.

As for this clone: What it recognizes is unknown.

The PCR employed 60 Vbeta primers together with 13 Jbeta primers. Sequenced by immunoSEQ multiplex PCR; TCRdb stores in-frame clones only, minus some. Of under 200,000 clones in the sample, around 79% were seen once. Trimming at V came to 2 bases and at J to 6 bases, leaving 0 bases not matched to a gene. CDR3 size: 14 residues. The germline V gene has CDR1 MNHEY and CDR2 SMNVEV (reference sequence). The receptor's source is a man in his forties or fifties in good health and CMV-seropositive. This chain links TRBV27 with TRBJ2-1; 11 bases map to TRBD1. Sequencing was performed on PBMCs. The CDR3, as DNA: TGTGCCAGCAGTTTAGGGACAGGGGGCAATGAGCAGTTCTTC. It codes for CASSLGTGGNEQFF.